The 17 T cell receptor beta chains reported below all come from one sample, sequenced in a study of cytomegalovirus exposure and HLA in healthy donors. 13 Jbeta primers and 60 Vbeta primers were used for the PCR. Method: immunoSEQ multiplex PCR; TCRdb's copy keeps in-frame clones and lacks some. The sample includes 200,000 to 250,000 clones, more than 75% of them seen just once. Sequencing was performed on PBMCs. Receptors originate from a woman between 40 and 50 years old in good health and CMV-seropositive.

The rearrangement uses TRBV2 and TRBJ2-7; 16 nucleotides align to TRBD2. After removal of 6 bases from V and 8 bases from J, the junction contained 4 bases not matched to a gene. Germline-derived CDR1 and CDR2 are SNHLY and FYNNEI. There are 14 residues in the CDR3. For the CDR3, the DNA is TGTGCCAGCAGGCCGGGACTAGCGGGAGGGAAGCAGTACTTC. Its translation: CASRPGLAGGKQYF.

The table lists this clone with a count of one. The chain combines TRBV7-9 with TRBJ2-1; D is uncertain. The CDR3 loop spans 16 amino acids. Germline CDR1 and CDR2: SEHNR and FQNEAQ (reference sequence). V was pared by 5 bases and J by 0 bases, with 14 bases between. The CDR3 DNA reads as TGTGCCAGCAGCCCGCGAGTACAGAGCTCCTACAATGAGCAGTTCTTC. Protein product: CASSPRVQSSYNEQFF.

This rearrangement joins TRBV29-1 to TRBJ1-2; a possible D gene is TRBD1 (6 bases). Germline-derived CDR1 and CDR2 are SQVTM and ANQGSEA. The germline V and J ends were trimmed by 4 bases and 4 bases, with 16 bases remaining between them. The CDR3 sequence is 14 residues long. The CDR3 is CSVVRGEGSYGYTF. CDR3 DNA: TGCAGCGTTGTAAGGGGGGAGGGTAGCTATGGCTACACCTTC. Looking up the rest from reference TRBV29-1 and TRBJ1-2 gives the full variable domain: SAVISQKPSRDICQRGTSLTIQCQVDSQVTMMFWYRQQPGQSLTLIATANQGSEATYESGFVIDKFPISRPNLTFSTLTVSNMSPEDSSIYLCSVVRGEGSYGYTFGSGTRLTVV.

The chain links TRBV5-6 to TRBJ2-7; perhaps TRBD1 as D (7 bases). Germline-derived CDR1 and CDR2 are SGHDT and YYEEEE. Trimming removed 3 bases from V and 2 bases from J, with 15 bases in between. The CDR3 loop spans 15 amino acids. This CDR3 is CASSSGGLRAYEQYF. Written as DNA, the CDR3 is TGTGCCAGCAGCTCAGGGGGACTCCGGGCCTACGAGCAGTACTTC. The entire variable domain, with the rest obtained from reference TRBV5-6 and TRBJ2-7, is as follows: DAGVTQSPTHLIKTRGQQVTLRCSPKSGHDTVSWYQQALGQGPQFIFQYYEEEERQRGNFPDRFSGHQFPNYSSELNVNALLLGDSALYLCASSSGGLRAYEQYFGPGTRLTVT.

V and J are TRBV7-9 and TRBJ2-3, with TRBD2 identical over 11 bases. Germline-derived CDR1 and CDR2 are SEHNR and FQNEAQ (reference sequence). V shed 5 bases and J 4 bases; nucleotides not matched to a gene: 5. This CDR3 region has 15 residues. CDR3 sequence (DNA): TGTGCCAGCAGCCCACTAGCGGGAGTTGCAGATACGCAGTATTTT. Amino acids: CASSPLAGVADTQYF.

The chain recombines TRBV6-5 with TRBJ1-2; D gene uncertain. The CDR3 is 12 residues long. V gave up 8 bases and J gave up 1 base, with 8 bases separating them. From germline, CDR1 is MNHEY and CDR2 SVGAGI. The CDR3 DNA is TGTGCCAGCGGGAGAGATAACTATGGCTACACCTTC. It is translated as CASGRDNYGYTF.

V gene TRBV5-5 combines with J gene TRBJ1-2; a possible D gene is TRBD1 (6 bases). Trimming removed 4 bases at V and 5 bases at J, with 18 bases between. Germline CDR1 SGHKS, CDR2 YYEKEE (reference sequence). The CDR3 spans 15 residues. The CDR3 sequence is CASSQGQGLSYGYTF. The CDR3 region has the DNA TGTGCCAGCAGCCAAGGTCAGGGGCTCAGTTATGGCTACACCTTC.

V and J are TRBV27 and TRBJ1-1; D remains ambiguous. Germline CDR1 and CDR2: MNHEY and SMNVEV (reference sequence). The ends were cut back, 1 base at V and 1 base at J, with 13 bases in the middle. The CDR3 contains 16 residues. CDR3 loop: CASSLFPHRSNTEAFF. For the CDR3, the DNA is TGTGCCAGCAGTTTATTTCCGCATAGATCGAACACTGAAGCTTTCTTT.

This chain connects TRBV10-1 to TRBJ2-3; TRBD2 might be the D (6 bases). The CDR3 is 13 residues long. V lost 8 bases to trimming and J lost 2 bases, with 11 bases between them. In germline, CDR1 is WNHNN, CDR2 SYGVQD (reference sequence). CDR3 bases: TGCGCCAGCTCGGGACTGGTCACAGATACGCAGTATTTT. Translation: CASSGLVTDTQYF.

The genes are TRBV9 and TRBJ1-6; no firm D call. The CDR3 runs to 19 residues. V dropped 3 bases and J dropped 5 bases, with 24 bases sitting between them. Per the germline V gene, CDR1 is SGDLS and CDR2 is YYNGEE. CDR3 bases: TGTGCCAGCAGCGACGGTAACGTAATCGGAGGAGAGGATAATTCACCCCTCCACTTT. The encoded protein is CASSDGNVIGGEDNSPLHF. Together with reference TRBV9 and TRBJ1-6, the CDR3 gives the full variable domain: DSGVTQTPKHLITATGQRVTLRCSPRSGDLSVYWYQQSLDQGLQFLIQYYNGEERAKGNILERFSAQQFPDLHSELNLSSLELGDSALYFCASSDGNVIGGEDNSPLHFGNGTRLTVT.

About this clone itself: Other DNA sequences from this sample encode an identical CDR3 as well. The genes are TRBV27 and TRBJ1-6; 7 nucleotides agree with TRBD1. This CDR3 is built from 14 residues. V lost 5 bases and J lost 7; bases outside the gene matches: 5. From germline, CDR1 is MNHEY and CDR2 SMNVEV (reference sequence). The CDR3 sequence is CASSEGTANSPLHF. The DNA of the CDR3 is TGTGCCAGCAGTGAAGGGACAGCGAATTCACCCCTCCACTTT.

The CDR3 sequence is CASSPPGSPGANVLTF. The CDR3 region has the DNA TGTGCCAGCAGCCCGCCAGGTTCCCCTGGGGCCAACGTCCTGACTTTC. V and J are TRBV25-1 and TRBJ2-6; D gene ambiguous. Germline-derived CDR1 and CDR2 are MGHDK and SYGVNS. V was shortened by 6 bases and J by 2 bases, with 14 bases between the two germline ends. The CDR3 covers 16 residues.

The V and J genes are TRBV7-6 and TRBJ2-7, with D perhaps matching TRBD1 (5 bases). Germline assignment: CDR1 SGHVS and CDR2 FNYEAQ. The CDR3 covers 16 residues. With 0 bases removed from V and 6 bases from J, the gap between germline ends came to 18 bases. For the CDR3, the DNA is TGTGCCAGCAGCTTAGCGGCCCAGGGTCCCCCTCCCGAGCAGTACTTC. Amino acids: CASSLAAQGPPPEQYF.

The chain carries TRBV19 and TRBJ1-2; 8 bases match TRBD1. V was clipped by 9 bases and J by 6 bases; unmatched bases: 6. The CDR3 extends over 12 amino acids. From germline, CDR1 is LNHDA and CDR2 SQIVND (reference sequence). CDR3 nucleotides: TGTGCCAGCCAGGACAGGGTGGATGGCTACACCTTC. This codes for CASQDRVDGYTF.

The genes are TRBV7-8 and TRBJ1-3; D possibly corresponds to TRBD1 (5 bases). The germline gives CDR1 SGHVS, CDR2 FQNEAQ. V lost 2 bases and J lost 4, with 9 bases in between. The length of the CDR3 is 14 residues. CDR3 coding DNA: TGTGCCAGCAGCTTATCAGGGTTAGGAAACACCATATATTTT. It is translated as CASSLSGLGNTIYF.

The V call is TRBV4-1, the J call TRBJ2-3, with 7 bases identical to TRBD2. V gave up 4 bases and J gave up 2 bases; unmatched junction bases: 12. This CDR3 region has 17 residues. Germline CDR1 reads MGHRA; CDR2 reads YSYEKL. CDR3 bases: TGCGCCAGCAGCCTCTCGGGGCAGCGGGAAACCACAGATACGCAGTATTTT. Translated, it gives CASSLSGQRETTDTQYF.

The chain combines TRBV9 with TRBJ2-1, with a possible D match to TRBD1 (5 bases). The V end lost 0 bases, the J end lost 9 bases, and 10 bases lay between the germline ends. CDR1 and CDR2 from the germline V gene are SGDLS and YYNGEE. The CDR3 covers 13 residues. CDR3 nucleotide sequence: TGTGCCAGCAGCGTAGAAGAAGGGGCTGAGCAGTTCTTC. Its translation: CASSVEEGAEQFF.